A selection of T cell receptor beta chains follows, all from one sample in a study of blood T cell repertoires in COVID-19. Sequenced by immunoSEQ multiplex PCR; TCRdb stores in-frame clones only, minus some. Among around 33,000 clones listed, about nine tenths were seen once. Sequenced sample: peripheral blood. Receptor source: a man older than 75 with acute or convalescent COVID-19. The CDR3 runs from the conserved cysteine through the conserved F or W. A D gene is named only where the DNA matches it firmly. Clone size, where shown, is once, few, many, or a class for clones that have expanded.

-	TRBV7-6	TRBJ2-7	16	TRBD1	TGTGCCAGCAGCGGACGACAGGGTCGGGGTCCTTACGAGCAGTACTTC	CASSGRQGRGPYEQYF
-	TRBV30	TRBJ1-5	15	TRBD1	TGTGCCTGGAGTGTCGGGGACAGGGGTAATCAGCCCCAGCATTTT	CAWSVGDRGNQPQHF
once	TRBV11-2	TRBJ1-1	12	-	TGTGCCAGCAGGGGAGGAGGTGTTGAAGCTTTCTTT	CASRGGGVEAFF
-	TRBV19	TRBJ1-5	16	-	TGTGCCAGTAGTATAATCCCGATCAGGGGCAATCAGCCCCAGCATTTT	CASSIIPIRGNQPQHF
-	TRBV7-2	TRBJ2-7	17	TRBD1	TGTGCCAGCAGCTTAGTAGGTAGCCCGGGACAGTTCTACGAGCAGTACTTC	CASSLVGSPGQFYEQYF
-	TRBV3-1/TRBV3-2	TRBJ1-5	14	-	TGTGCCAGCAGCCAAGGGCAGGGCAGCCAGCCCCAGCATTTT	CASSQGQGSQPQHF
-	TRBV6-5	TRBJ1-1	14	-	TGTGCCAGCAGTACAGAAACCGGTCTAACTGAAGCTTTCTTT	CASSTETGLTEAFF
-	TRBV5-1	TRBJ1-2	13	-	TGCGCCAGCAGCTCCGGGACATTGCTTAGCTACACCTTC	CASSSGTLLSYTF
-	TRBV30	TRBJ1-2	14	-	TGTGCCTGGAGTCGGGACACTTCTAACTATGGCTACACCTTC	CAWSRDTSNYGYTF
-	TRBV7-3	TRBJ2-5	14	-	TGTGCCAGCAGCTTAAATGGGGGCCCAGAGACCCAGTACTTC	CASSLNGGPETQYF
once	TRBV7-9	TRBJ1-4	14	-	TGTGCCAGCAGCTTACGGACAGCGAGAGAAAAACTGTTTTTT	CASSLRTAREKLFF
-	TRBV5-1	TRBJ2-7	17	TRBD2	TGCGCCAGCAGCTCGACTAGAGGAGCGGGGGGGCCGAACGAGCAGTACTTC	CASSSTRGAGGPNEQYF
-	TRBV4-2	TRBJ2-5	15	-	TGTGCCAGCAGCCAAGACCCGAACAGACAAGAGACCCAGTACTTC	CASSQDPNRQETQYF
-	TRBV27	TRBJ2-7	15	TRBD1	TGTGCCAGCAGGGCACCGGGACAGGGCCTCTACGAGCAGTACTTC	CASRAPGQGLYEQYF
-	TRBV28	TRBJ2-1	16	TRBD1	TGTGCCAGCAGCATGACAGGGAAGGGCTCCTACAATGAGCAGTTCTTC	CASSMTGKGSYNEQFF
once	TRBV18	TRBJ2-1	17	TRBD1	TGTGCCAGCTCGTTGAACCTTCCGGGACAGGGACCCAATGAGCAGTTCTTC	CASSLNLPGQGPNEQFF
-	TRBV19	TRBJ1-1	13	-	TGTGCCAGTAGTCAAAACAGGGTTACTGAAGCTTTCTTT	CASSQNRVTEAFF
-	TRBV7-2	TRBJ2-7	14	TRBD1	TGTGCCAGCAGCTCGCAGTGGGACAGCCACGAGCAGTACTTC	CASSSQWDSHEQYF